The 4 T cell receptor beta chains below come from one sample, sequenced in a study of vaccination effects on CD4 cells after COVID-19. Antigen-specific CD4+ T cells were expanded (with viral peptide pools) by the ViraFEST assay ahead of sequencing. CD4+ T cells were isolated after 10 days of culture. In the vaccine recipients, nucleocapsid antibodies were negative and there was no prior SARS-CoV-2 infection. The method was immunoSEQ multiplex PCR; TCRdb's version includes in-frame clones alone and lacks a portion of them. Among 60,000 to 65,000 clones listed, around three quarters were seen once. These receptors have no identified antigens. This material consisted of CD4+ T cells from PBMCs cultured with HCoV-OC43 spike peptides, taken before COVID-19 vaccination. Stated subset: HCoV-OC43 spike overlapping peptide pool stimulation. The source is a human donor who received a COVID-19 vaccine.

This clone has only one observation. The V call is TRBV7-2, the J call TRBJ1-5; 8 bases are a match to TRBD1. Germline CDR1 SGHTA, CDR2 FQGNSA. The CDR3 is 14 amino acids. V shed 5 bases, J shed 3 bases, and the junction held 3 bases outside the gene matches. The CDR3 sequence is CASSRTGTNQPQHF. CDR3 sequence (DNA): TGTGCCAGCAGCCGGACAGGGACCAATCAGCCCCAGCATTTT. Full variable domain (outside the CDR3, taken from reference TRBV7-2 and TRBJ1-5): GAGVSQSPSNKVTEKGKDVELRCDPISGHTALYWYRQSLGQGLEFLIYFQGNSAPDKSGLPSDRFSAERTGGSVSTLTIQRTQQEDSAVYLCASSRTGTNQPQHFGDGTRLSIL.

The rearrangement joins TRBV5-8 to TRBJ1-4, with TRBD1 matching 7 bases. Germline CDR1 and CDR2: SGHTS and YDEGEE. The CDR3 is made up of 15 amino acids. V lost 4 bases, J lost 4 bases, and 7 bases stayed unmatched. The CDR3 spells CASSPKGQRNEKLFF. CDR3 nucleotides: TGTGCCAGCAGCCCCAAGGGACAGCGTAATGAAAAACTGTTTTTT.

This chain connects TRBV7-8 to TRBJ2-1; 7 positions agree with TRBD1. CDR3 length: 14 amino acids. The V gene end was trimmed by 4 bases and the J gene end by 14 bases; junction bases not matched to a gene: 14. CDR1 SGHVS and CDR2 FQNEAQ come from the germline V gene. The CDR3 DNA sequence: TGTGCCAGCAGCTCCACATTTCCGGGACAGTCCGAGTTCTTC. Protein sequence: CASSSTFPGQSEFF.

This clone was seen only a few times. This chain links TRBV2 with TRBJ2-2, with D perhaps TRBD2 (5 bases). The germline V gene has CDR1 SNHLY and CDR2 FYNNEI. This CDR3 is built from 16 residues. V lost 4 bases and J lost 1, with 13 bases in between. The CDR3 sequence: CASSVGRLGNTGELFF. CDR3 coding DNA: TGTGCCAGCAGTGTTGGGAGACTGGGGAACACCGGGGAGCTGTTTTTT.